This TCR beta chain emerged from a study of blood T cells in healthy people across ages. Donors each provided roughly 9.6 milliliters of peripheral blood. PCR was performed a second time for roughly 7 to 12 cycles using a sample-barcoded 5' primer and a J-beta primer mix. Every cDNA molecule carried a tag from a template-switch adaptor bearing 12 random nucleotides. Samples each returned at least 3 million CDR3-containing paired-end reads. TCRdb re-called the 5' RACE reads with MiXCR, one entry per CDR3 protein. Of some 1.4 million distinct CDR3 sequences in the sample, around 39% were seen once. The length of the CDR3 is 15 residues. V lost 3 bases to trimming and J lost 4 bases, with 15 bases between them. Germline V gene lookup returns CDR1 SNHLY and CDR2 FYNNEI. This clonotype turned up a few times.

This chain uses TRBV2 with TRBJ1-2; D ambiguous. Material for sequencing was blood. The TCR originated in a woman between 18 and 29 years old in good health. The DNA for the CDR3 is TGTGCCAGCAGTGATGGAAGGCGGGGTAGCTATGGCTACACCTTC. Translation: CASSDGRRGSYGYTF.